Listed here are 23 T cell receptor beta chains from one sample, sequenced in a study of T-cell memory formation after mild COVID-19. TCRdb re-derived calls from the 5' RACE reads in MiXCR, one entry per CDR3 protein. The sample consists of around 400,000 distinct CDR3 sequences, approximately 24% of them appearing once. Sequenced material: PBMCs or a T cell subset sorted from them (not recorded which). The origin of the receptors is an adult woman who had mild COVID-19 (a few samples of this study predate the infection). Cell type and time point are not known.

The CDR3 DNA is TGTGCCAGCAGCCCGGACATTTCTGAGAACTATGGCTACACCTTC. This gives the protein CASSPDISENYGYTF. This chain joins TRBV7-9 and TRBJ1-2, with D perhaps TRBD1 (5 bases). There are 15 residues in the CDR3. Trimming cost V 5 bases and J 2 bases, with 15 bases left between them. The V gene's germline CDR1 is SEHNR and CDR2 FQNEAQ (reference sequence).

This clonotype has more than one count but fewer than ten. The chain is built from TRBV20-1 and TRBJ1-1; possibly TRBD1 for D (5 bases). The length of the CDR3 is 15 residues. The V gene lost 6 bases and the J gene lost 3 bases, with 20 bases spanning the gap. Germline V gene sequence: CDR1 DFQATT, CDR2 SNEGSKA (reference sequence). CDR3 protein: CSARRPGRGYTEAFF. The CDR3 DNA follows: TGCAGTGCCCGCCGGCCAGGGCGGGGGTACACTGAAGCTTTCTTT.

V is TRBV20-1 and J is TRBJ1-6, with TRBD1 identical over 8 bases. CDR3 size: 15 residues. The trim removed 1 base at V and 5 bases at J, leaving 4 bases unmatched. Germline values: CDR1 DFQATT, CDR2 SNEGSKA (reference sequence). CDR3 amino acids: CSARGTGGNNSPLHF. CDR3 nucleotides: TGCAGTGCTAGAGGAACAGGGGGTAATAATTCACCCCTCCACTTT.

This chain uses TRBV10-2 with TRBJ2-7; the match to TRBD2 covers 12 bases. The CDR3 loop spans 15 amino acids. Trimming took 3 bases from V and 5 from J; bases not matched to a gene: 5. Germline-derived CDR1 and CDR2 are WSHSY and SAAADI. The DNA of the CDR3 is TGCGCCAGCAGTGAAGGTCTAGCGGGAGGGGACGAGCAGTACTTC. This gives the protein CASSEGLAGGDEQYF.

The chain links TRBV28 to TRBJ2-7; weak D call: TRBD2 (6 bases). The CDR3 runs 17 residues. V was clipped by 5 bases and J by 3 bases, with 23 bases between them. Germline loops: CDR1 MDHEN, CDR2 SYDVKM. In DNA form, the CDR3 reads TGTGCCAGCAGTCCTCCCGGGAGTGGACGAACTATCTACGAGCAGTACTTC. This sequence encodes CASSPPGSGRTIYEQYF.

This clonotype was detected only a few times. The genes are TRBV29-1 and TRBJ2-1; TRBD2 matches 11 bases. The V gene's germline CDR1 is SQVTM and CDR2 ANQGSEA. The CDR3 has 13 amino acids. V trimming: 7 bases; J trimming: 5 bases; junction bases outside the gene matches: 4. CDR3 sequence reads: CSASGRSHNEQFF. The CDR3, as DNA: TGCAGCGCTAGCGGGAGGTCCCACAATGAGCAGTTCTTC.

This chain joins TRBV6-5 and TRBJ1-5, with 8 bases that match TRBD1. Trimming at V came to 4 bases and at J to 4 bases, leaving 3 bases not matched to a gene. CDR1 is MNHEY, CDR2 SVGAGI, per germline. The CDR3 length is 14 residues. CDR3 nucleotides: TGTGCCAGCAGTTTCTACAGGGGGAATCAGCCCCAGCATTTT. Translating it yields CASSFYRGNQPQHF.

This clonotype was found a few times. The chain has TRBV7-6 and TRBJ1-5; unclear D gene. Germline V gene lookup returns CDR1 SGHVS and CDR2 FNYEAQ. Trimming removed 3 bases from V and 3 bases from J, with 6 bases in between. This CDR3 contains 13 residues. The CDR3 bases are TGTGCCAGCAGCTTCTCTGACAATCAGCCCCAGCATTTT. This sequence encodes CASSFSDNQPQHF. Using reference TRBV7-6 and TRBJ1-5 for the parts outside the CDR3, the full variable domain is GAGVSQSPRYKVTKRGQDVALRCDPISGHVSLYWYRQALGQGPEFLTYFNYEAQQDKSGLPNDRFSAERPEGSISTLTIQRTEQRDSAMYRCASSFSDNQPQHFGDGTRLSIL.

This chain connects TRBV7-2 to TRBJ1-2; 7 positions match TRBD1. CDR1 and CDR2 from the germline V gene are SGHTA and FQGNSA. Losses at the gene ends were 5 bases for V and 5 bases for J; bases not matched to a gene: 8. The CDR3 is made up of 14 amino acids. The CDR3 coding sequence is TGTGCCAGCAGCCCGCACAGGGGATTGTATGGCTACACCTTC. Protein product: CASSPHRGLYGYTF.

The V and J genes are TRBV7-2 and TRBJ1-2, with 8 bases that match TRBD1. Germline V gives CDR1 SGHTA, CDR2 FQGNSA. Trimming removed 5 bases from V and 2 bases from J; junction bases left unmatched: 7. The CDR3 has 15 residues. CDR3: CASSQWDRLNYGYTF. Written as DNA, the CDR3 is TGTGCCAGCAGCCAATGGGACAGGCTCAACTATGGCTACACCTTC.

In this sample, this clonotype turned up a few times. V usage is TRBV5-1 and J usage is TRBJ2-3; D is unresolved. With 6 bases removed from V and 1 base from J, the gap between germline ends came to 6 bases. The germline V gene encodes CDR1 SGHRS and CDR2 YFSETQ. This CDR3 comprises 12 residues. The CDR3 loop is CASNEGTDTQYF. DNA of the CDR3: TGCGCCAGCAACGAAGGCACAGATACGCAGTATTTT.

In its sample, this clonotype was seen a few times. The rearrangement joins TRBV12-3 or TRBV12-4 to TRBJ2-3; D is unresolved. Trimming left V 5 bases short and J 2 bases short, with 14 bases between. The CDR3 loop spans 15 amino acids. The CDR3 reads CASSESSRFTDTQYF. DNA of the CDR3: TGTGCCAGCAGTGAATCAAGCCGATTCACAGATACGCAGTATTTT.

CDR3 amino acids: CAWRVGPRGNTEAFF. CDR3 bases: TGTGCCTGGAGAGTGGGACCGAGGGGGAACACTGAAGCTTTCTTT. The chain joins TRBV30 to TRBJ1-1; D possibly corresponds to TRBD1 (5 bases). Germline V gene sequence: CDR1 GTSNPN, CDR2 SVGIG (reference sequence). Trimming cost V 3 bases and J 1 base, with 15 bases left between them. The length of the CDR3 is 15 residues.

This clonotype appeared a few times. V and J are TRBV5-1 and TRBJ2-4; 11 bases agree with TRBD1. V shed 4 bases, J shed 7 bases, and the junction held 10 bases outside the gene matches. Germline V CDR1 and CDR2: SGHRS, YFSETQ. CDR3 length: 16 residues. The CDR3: CASSTSPGQGENIQYF. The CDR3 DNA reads TGCGCCAGCAGCACATCCCCGGGACAGGGGGAGAACATTCAGTACTTC.

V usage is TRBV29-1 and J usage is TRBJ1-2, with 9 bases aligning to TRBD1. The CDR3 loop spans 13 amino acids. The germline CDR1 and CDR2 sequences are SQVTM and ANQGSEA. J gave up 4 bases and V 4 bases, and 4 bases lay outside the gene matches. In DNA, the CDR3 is TGCAGCGTTGGGTTGACAGGGGGCTATGGCTACACCTTC. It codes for CSVGLTGGYGYTF.

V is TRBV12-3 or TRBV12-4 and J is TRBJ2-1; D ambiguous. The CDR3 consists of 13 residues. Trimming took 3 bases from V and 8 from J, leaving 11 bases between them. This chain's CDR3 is CASSFGWSDEQFF. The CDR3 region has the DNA TGTGCCAGCAGTTTCGGTTGGTCCGATGAGCAGTTCTTC.

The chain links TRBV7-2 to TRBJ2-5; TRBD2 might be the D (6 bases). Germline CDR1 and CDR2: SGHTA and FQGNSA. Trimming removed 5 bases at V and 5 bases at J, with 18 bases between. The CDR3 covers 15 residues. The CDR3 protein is CASSLIRGRQETQYF. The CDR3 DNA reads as TGTGCCAGCAGCCTCATCCGAGGGAGGCAGGAGACCCAGTACTTC.

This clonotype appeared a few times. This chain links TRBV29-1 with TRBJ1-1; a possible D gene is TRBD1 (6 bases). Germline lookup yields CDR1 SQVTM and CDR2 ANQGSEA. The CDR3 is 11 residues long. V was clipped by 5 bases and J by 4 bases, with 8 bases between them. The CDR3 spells CSVRQATEAFF. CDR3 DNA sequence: TGCAGCGTTAGACAGGCCACTGAAGCTTTCTTT.

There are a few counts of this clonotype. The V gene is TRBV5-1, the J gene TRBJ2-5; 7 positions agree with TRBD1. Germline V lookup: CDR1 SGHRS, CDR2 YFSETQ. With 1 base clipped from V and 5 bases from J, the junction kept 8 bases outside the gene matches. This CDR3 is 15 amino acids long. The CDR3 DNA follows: TGCGCCAGCAGCTTGCGCTTAGGGGGCTTGGAGACCCAGTACTTC. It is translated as CASSLRLGGLETQYF.

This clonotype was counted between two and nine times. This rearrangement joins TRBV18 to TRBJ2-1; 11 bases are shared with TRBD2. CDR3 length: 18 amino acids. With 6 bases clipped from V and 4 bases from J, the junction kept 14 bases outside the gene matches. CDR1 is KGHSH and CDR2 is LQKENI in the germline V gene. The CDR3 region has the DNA TGTGCCAGCTCGCCGACTAGCGGGGTAGCCCTTTATTACAATGAGCAGTTCTTC. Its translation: CASSPTSGVALYYNEQFF.

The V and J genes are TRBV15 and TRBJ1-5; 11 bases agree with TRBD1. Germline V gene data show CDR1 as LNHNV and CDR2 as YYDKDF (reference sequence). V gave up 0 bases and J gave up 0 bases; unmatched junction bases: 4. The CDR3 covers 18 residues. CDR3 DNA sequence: TGTGCCACCAGCAGAGATCCCGGGACAGGGGGTAGCAATCAGCCCCAGCATTTT. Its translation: CATSRDPGTGGSNQPQHF. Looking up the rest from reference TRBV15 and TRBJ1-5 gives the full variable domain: DAMVIQNPRYQVTQFGKPVTLSCSQTLNHNVMYWYQQKSSQAPKLLFHYYDKDFNNEADTPDNFQSRRPNTSFCFLDIRSPGLGDTAMYLCATSRDPGTGGSNQPQHFGDGTRLSIL.

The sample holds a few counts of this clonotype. The CDR3 nucleotides read TGTGCCAGCAGTCCAGACAGGGATCCACACACAGATACGCAGTATTTT. It yields the protein CASSPDRDPHTDTQYF. This chain links TRBV5-4 with TRBJ2-3; 7 nucleotides agree with TRBD1. This CDR3 is 16 amino acids long. CDR1 and CDR2 from the germline V gene are SGHNT and YYREEE (reference sequence). V gave up 5 bases and J gave up 2 bases; unmatched junction bases: 11.

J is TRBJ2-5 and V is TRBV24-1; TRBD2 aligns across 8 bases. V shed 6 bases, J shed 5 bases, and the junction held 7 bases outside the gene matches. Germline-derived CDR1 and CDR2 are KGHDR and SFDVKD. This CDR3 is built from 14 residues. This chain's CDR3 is CATSPGGAWETQYF. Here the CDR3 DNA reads TGTGCCACCAGTCCGGGGGGGGCCTGGGAGACCCAGTACTTC.